Below are 5 T cell receptor beta chains sequenced from a single sample in a study of cytomegalovirus exposure and HLA in healthy donors. The PCR used 60 Vbeta and 13 Jbeta primers. Sequenced by immunoSEQ multiplex PCR; TCRdb stores in-frame clones only, minus some. The sample shows about 150,000 clones, about 73% of them seen only once. The sequenced sample consisted of PBMCs. Receptors originate from a woman in her fifties or sixties in good health and CMV-seropositive.

This clone was seen a few times. V and J are TRBV11-1 and TRBJ1-6, with 10 positions matching TRBD1. Trimming took 5 bases from V and 6 from J; bases not matched to a gene: 4. The CDR3 runs to 15 residues. The V gene's germline CDR1 is SGHAT and CDR2 FQDESV (reference sequence). DNA for the CDR3: TGTGCCAGCAGCCTCGGGACAGGGGTTAATTCACCCCTCCACTTT. Amino acids: CASSLGTGVNSPLHF. The full variable domain, its missing parts supplied by reference TRBV11-1 and TRBJ1-6, is EAEVAQSPRYKITEKSQAVAFWCDPISGHATLYWYRQILGQGPELLVQFQDESVVDDSQLPKDRFSAERLKGVDSTLKIQPAELGDSAMYLCASSLGTGVNSPLHFGNGTRLTVT.

The chain links TRBV12-5 to TRBJ2-1; no clear D. The CDR3 runs 12 residues. CDR1 LGHNT and CDR2 FRNRAP come from the germline V gene. V lost 3 bases and J 10 bases, leaving 10 bases between the germline ends. The CDR3, as DNA: TGTGCTAGTGGTTTCCGCCAGTCGGAGCAGTTCTTC. Residues: CASGFRQSEQFF.

The chain links TRBV5-1 to TRBJ2-7, with 8 nucleotides matching TRBD1. Germline trimming cut 2 bases from V and 7 bases from J; bases unmatched to any gene: 8. The CDR3 contains 14 residues. From germline, CDR1 is SGHRS and CDR2 YFSETQ. CDR3 nucleotides: TGCGCCAGCAGCTTAAGGACAGGGCTAGGGGAGCAGTACTTC. Protein: CASSLRTGLGEQYF.

The J gene is TRBJ2-7, the V gene TRBV28; 7 nucleotides match TRBD1. The CDR3 loop spans 12 amino acids. Germline values: CDR1 MDHEN, CDR2 SYDVKM. Trimming cost V 5 bases and J 7 bases; bases outside gene matches: 5. The CDR3 loop is CASSDRVREQYF. The CDR3 DNA is TGTGCCAGCAGTGACAGGGTTAGAGAGCAGTACTTC.

The CDR3 spells CASSILAGGQETQYF. DNA for the CDR3: TGTGCCAGTAGTATACTAGCGGGGGGCCAAGAGACCCAGTACTTC. J is TRBJ2-5 and V is TRBV19; 11 bases fit TRBD2. The CDR3 is made up of 15 amino acids. V lost 2 bases and J lost 1; bases outside the gene matches: 0. The germline V gene encodes CDR1 LNHDA and CDR2 SQIVND (reference sequence).